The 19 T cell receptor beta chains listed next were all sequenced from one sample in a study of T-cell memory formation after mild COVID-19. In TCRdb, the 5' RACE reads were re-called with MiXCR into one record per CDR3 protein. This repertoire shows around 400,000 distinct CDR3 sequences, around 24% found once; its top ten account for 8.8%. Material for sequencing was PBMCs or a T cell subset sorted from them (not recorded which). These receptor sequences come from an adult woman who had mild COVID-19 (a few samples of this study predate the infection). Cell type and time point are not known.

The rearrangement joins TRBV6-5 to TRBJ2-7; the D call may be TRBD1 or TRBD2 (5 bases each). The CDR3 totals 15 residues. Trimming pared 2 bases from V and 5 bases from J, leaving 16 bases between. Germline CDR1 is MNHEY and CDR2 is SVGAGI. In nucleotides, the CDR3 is TGTGCCAGCAGTTACACGGGGTTAGGGGACGACGAGCAGTACTTC. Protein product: CASSYTGLGDDEQYF.

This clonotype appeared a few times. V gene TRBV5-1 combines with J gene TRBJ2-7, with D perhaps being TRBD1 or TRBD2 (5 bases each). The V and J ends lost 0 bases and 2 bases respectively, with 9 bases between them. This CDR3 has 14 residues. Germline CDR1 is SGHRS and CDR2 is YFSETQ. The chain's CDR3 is CASSLAGDAYEQYF. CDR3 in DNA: TGCGCCAGCAGCTTGGCCGGGGACGCCTACGAGCAGTACTTC.

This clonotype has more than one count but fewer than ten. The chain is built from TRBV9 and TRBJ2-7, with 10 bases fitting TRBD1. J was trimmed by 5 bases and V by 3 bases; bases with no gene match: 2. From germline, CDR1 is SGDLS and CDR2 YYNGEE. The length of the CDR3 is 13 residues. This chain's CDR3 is CASSATGGDEQYF. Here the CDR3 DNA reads TGTGCCAGCAGCGCGACAGGGGGCGACGAGCAGTACTTC.

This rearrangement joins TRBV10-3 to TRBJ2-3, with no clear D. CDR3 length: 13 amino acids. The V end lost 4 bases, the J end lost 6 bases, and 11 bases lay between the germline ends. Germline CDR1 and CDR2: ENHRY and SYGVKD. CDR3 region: CAISVVGRDTQYF. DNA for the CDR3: TGTGCCATCAGTGTGGTGGGTAGGGATACGCAGTATTTT.

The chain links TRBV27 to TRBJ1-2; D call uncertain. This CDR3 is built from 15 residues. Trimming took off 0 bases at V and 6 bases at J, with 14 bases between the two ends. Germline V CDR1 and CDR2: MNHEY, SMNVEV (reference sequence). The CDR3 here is CASSLSSGIIHGYTF. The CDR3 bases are TGTGCCAGCAGTTTATCGTCGGGCATAATTCATGGCTACACCTTC.

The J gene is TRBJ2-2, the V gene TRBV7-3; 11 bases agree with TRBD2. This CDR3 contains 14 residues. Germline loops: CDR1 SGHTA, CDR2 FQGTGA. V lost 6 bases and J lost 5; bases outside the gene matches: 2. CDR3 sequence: CASRLAGETGELFF. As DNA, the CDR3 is TGTGCCAGCAGACTAGCGGGAGAAACCGGGGAGCTGTTTTTT.

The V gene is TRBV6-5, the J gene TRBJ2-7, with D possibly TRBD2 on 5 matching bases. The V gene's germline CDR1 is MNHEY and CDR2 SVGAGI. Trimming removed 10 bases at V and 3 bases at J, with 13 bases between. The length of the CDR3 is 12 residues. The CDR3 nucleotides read TGTGCCACCGCGGCTGGGAGCTACGAGCAGTACTTC. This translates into CATAAGSYEQYF.

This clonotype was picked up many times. The DNA for the CDR3 is TGTGCCAGCAGCCCTACAGGTACTAACTATGGCTACACCTTC. This translates into CASSPTGTNYGYTF. This rearrangement joins TRBV5-5 to TRBJ1-2; possibly TRBD1 for D (5 bases). The germline V gene has CDR1 SGHKS and CDR2 YYEKEE (reference sequence). V dropped 4 bases and J dropped 0 bases, with 10 bases sitting between them. The CDR3 consists of 14 residues. Together with reference TRBV5-5 and TRBJ1-2, the CDR3 gives the full variable domain: DAGVTQSPTHLIKTRGQQVTLRCSPISGHKSVSWYQQVLGQGPQFIFQYYEKEERGRGNFPDRFSARQFPNYSSELNVNALLLGDSALYLCASSPTGTNYGYTFGSGTRLTVV.

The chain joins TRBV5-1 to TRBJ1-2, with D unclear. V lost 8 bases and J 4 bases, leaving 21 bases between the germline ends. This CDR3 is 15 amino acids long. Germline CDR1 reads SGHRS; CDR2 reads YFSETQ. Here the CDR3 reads CARSPPASPVYGYTF. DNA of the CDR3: TGCGCCAGATCCCCTCCGGCTAGTCCGGTCTATGGCTACACCTTC. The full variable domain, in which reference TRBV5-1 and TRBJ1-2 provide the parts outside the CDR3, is KAGVTQTPRYLIKTRGQQVTLSCSPISGHRSVSWYQQTPGQGLQFLFEYFSETQRNKGNFPGRFSGRQFSNSRSEMNVSTLELGDSALYLCARSPPASPVYGYTFGSGTRLTVV.

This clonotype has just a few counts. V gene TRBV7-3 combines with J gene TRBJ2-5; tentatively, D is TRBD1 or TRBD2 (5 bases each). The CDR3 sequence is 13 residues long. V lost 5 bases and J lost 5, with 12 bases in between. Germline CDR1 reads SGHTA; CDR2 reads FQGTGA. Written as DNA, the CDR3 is TGTGCCAGCAGCCCAGCCTGGGGGGAGACCCAGTACTTC. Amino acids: CASSPAWGETQYF.

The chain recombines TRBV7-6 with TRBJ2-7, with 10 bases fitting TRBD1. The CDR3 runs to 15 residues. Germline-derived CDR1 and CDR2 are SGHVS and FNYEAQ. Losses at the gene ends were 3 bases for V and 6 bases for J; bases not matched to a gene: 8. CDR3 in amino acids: CASSLGTGAAGEQYF. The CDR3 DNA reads TGTGCCAGCAGCTTGGGGACAGGGGCCGCTGGCGAGCAGTACTTC.

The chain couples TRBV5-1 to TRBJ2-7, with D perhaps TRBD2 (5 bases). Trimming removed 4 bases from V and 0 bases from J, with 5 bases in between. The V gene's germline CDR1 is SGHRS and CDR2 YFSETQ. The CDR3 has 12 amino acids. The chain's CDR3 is CASSDYSYEQYF. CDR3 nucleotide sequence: TGCGCCAGCAGCGACTACTCCTACGAGCAGTACTTC.

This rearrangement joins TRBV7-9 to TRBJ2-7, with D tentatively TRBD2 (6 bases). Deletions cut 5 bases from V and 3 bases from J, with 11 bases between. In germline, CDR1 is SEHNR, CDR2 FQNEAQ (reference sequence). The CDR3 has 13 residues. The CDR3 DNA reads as TGTGCCAGCAGCGGAGGGGCCGTCTACGAGCAGTACTTC. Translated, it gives CASSGGAVYEQYF.

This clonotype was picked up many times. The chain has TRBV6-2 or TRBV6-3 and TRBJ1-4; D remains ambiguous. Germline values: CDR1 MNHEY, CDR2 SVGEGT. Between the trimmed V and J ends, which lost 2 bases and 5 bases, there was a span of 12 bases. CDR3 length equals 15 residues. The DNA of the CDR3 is TGTGCCAGCAGTTACCTCGGAGGCCGGAATGAAAAACTGTTTTTT. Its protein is CASSYLGGRNEKLFF.

The CDR3 sequence is CASSHGQVATNEKLFF. The CDR3 nucleotides are TGTGCCAGCAGCCACGGACAGGTTGCAACTAATGAAAAACTGTTTTTT. J is TRBJ1-4 and V is TRBV6-6; TRBD1 agrees at 7 bases. The germline V gene encodes CDR1 MNHNY and CDR2 SVGAGI (reference sequence). The CDR3 totals 16 residues. V shed 6 bases and J 0 bases; nucleotides not matched to a gene: 7.

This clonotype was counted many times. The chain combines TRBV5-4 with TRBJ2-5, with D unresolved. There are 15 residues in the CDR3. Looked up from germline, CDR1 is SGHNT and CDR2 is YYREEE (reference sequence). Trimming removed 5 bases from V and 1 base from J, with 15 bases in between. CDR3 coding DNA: TGTGCCAGCAGGAATGTTGCCGTAAGCCAAGAGACCCAGTACTTC. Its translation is CASRNVAVSQETQYF.

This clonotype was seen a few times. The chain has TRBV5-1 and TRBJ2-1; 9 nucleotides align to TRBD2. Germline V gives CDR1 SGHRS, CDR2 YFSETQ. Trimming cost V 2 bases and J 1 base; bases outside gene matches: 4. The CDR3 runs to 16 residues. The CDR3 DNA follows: TGCGCCAGCAGCTTAGGACTAGCGCCATCCTACAATGAGCAGTTCTTC. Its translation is CASSLGLAPSYNEQFF. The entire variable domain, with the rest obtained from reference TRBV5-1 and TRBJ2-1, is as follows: KAGVTQTPRYLIKTRGQQVTLSCSPISGHRSVSWYQQTPGQGLQFLFEYFSETQRNKGNFPGRFSGRQFSNSRSEMNVSTLELGDSALYLCASSLGLAPSYNEQFFGPGTRLTVL.

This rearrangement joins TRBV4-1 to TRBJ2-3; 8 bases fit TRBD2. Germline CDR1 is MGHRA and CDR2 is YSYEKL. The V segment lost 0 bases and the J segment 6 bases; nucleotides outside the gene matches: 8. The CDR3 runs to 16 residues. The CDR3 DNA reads TGCGCCAGCAGCCAAGATACGGGCGGGGGGCGGGATACGCAGTATTTT. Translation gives CASSQDTGGGRDTQYF.

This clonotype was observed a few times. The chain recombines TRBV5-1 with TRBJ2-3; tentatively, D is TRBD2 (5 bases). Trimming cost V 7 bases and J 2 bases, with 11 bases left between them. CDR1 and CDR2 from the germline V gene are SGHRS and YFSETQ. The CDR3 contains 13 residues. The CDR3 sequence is CASESGNTDTQYF. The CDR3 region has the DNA TGCGCCAGCGAGTCCGGGAACACAGATACGCAGTATTTT. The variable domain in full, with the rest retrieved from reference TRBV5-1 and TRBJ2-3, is KAGVTQTPRYLIKTRGQQVTLSCSPISGHRSVSWYQQTPGQGLQFLFEYFSETQRNKGNFPGRFSGRQFSNSRSEMNVSTLELGDSALYLCASESGNTDTQYFGPGTRLTVL.